The 25 T cell receptor beta chains reported below all come from one sample, sequenced in a study of technical replicates of blood from several donors. Here immunoSEQ multiplex PCR was the method, and the copy in TCRdb shows in-frame clones only, minus some. Among roughly 80,000 clones listed, around nine tenths were seen once. Source material: T cells isolated from PBMCs. The receptors derive from a human donor in good health.

The chain uses TRBV9 and TRBJ2-7, with 10 bases aligning to TRBD2. The germline CDR1 and CDR2 sequences are SGDLS and YYNGEE. Germline trimming cut 7 bases from V and 1 base from J; bases unmatched to any gene: 5. CDR3 length equals 14 residues. The CDR3 DNA reads as TGTGCCAGCTCTAGCGGGAGATATTCCTACGAGCAGTACTTC. Its translation: CASSSGRYSYEQYF.

The gene calls are TRBV28 and TRBJ2-5; the D gene is possibly TRBD2 (5 bases). The V and J ends lost 4 bases and 3 bases respectively, with 6 bases between them. This CDR3 spans 12 amino acids. Per the germline V gene, CDR1 is MDHEN and CDR2 is SYDVKM. The chain's CDR3 is CASSWGEETQYF. DNA for the CDR3: TGTGCCAGCAGTTGGGGAGAAGAGACCCAGTACTTC. The whole variable domain, filled in from reference TRBV28 and TRBJ2-5, reads DVKVTQSSRYLVKRTGEKVFLECVQDMDHENMFWYRQDPGLGLRLIYFSYDVKMKEKGDIPEGYSVSREKKERFSLILESASTNQTSMYLCASSWGEETQYFGPGTRLLVL.

This clone came up once. The chain carries TRBV5-1 and TRBJ1-4; 7 nucleotides match TRBD1. The CDR3 totals 14 residues. The V and J ends lost 3 bases and 8 bases, in that order; junction bases with no gene match: 7. The germline gives CDR1 SGHRS, CDR2 YFSETQ. In DNA form, the CDR3 reads TGCGCCAGCAGCTCAACAGGGGATAGGGAAAAACTGTTTTTT. Amino acids: CASSSTGDREKLFF.

The chain has TRBV2 and TRBJ1-1, with a tentative D call TRBD1 (6 bases). The CDR3 loop spans 13 amino acids. Germline-derived CDR1 and CDR2 are SNHLY and FYNNEI. Trimming shortened V by 6 bases and J by 1 base, and 9 bases separated the two germline ends. The CDR3 DNA is TGTGCCAGCAGATACAGGGAGAACACTGAAGCTTTCTTT. Translation gives CASRYRENTEAFF.

V is TRBV11-2 and J is TRBJ2-5; 8 bases map to TRBD1. V shed 5 bases, J shed 2 bases, and the junction held 4 bases outside the gene matches. The CDR3 length is 14 residues. Germline values: CDR1 SGHAT, CDR2 FQNNGV. The chain's CDR3 is CASSPRTGQETQYF. CDR3 DNA sequence: TGTGCCAGCAGCCCAAGGACAGGGCAAGAGACCCAGTACTTC.

The chain combines TRBV5-4 with TRBJ2-3; D unresolved. Deletions cut 6 bases from V and 1 base from J, with 12 bases between. CDR3 size: 14 residues. The germline V gene encodes CDR1 SGHNT and CDR2 YYREEE (reference sequence). The CDR3 region has the DNA TGTGCCAGCACCCGCGTGGTCGGCACAGATACGCAGTATTTT. Residues: CASTRVVGTDTQYF.

This chain joins TRBV7-9 and TRBJ2-7, with D tentatively TRBD1 (6 bases). This CDR3 has 13 residues. The V and J ends lost 3 bases and 4 bases respectively, with 10 bases between them. The V gene's germline CDR1 is SEHNR and CDR2 FQNEAQ (reference sequence). The DNA of the CDR3 is TGTGCCAGCAGCTTCCAGGGGCTTTACGAGCAGTACTTC. It yields the protein CASSFQGLYEQYF.

V gene TRBV25-1 combines with J gene TRBJ2-5; 9 nucleotides line up with TRBD1. CDR3 length equals 17 residues. The V segment lost 1 base and the J segment 1 base; nucleotides outside the gene matches: 7. Germline-derived CDR1 and CDR2 are MGHDK and SYGVNS. The CDR3 loop is CASSEFGGTGFQETQYF. CDR3 nucleotides: TGTGCCAGCAGTGAATTTGGGGGGACAGGGTTCCAAGAGACCCAGTACTTC. The full variable domain, in which reference TRBV25-1 and TRBJ2-5 provide the parts outside the CDR3, is EADIYQTPRYLVIGTGKKITLECSQTMGHDKMYWYQQDPGMELHLIHYSYGVNSTEKGDLSSESTVSRIRTEHFPLTLESARPSHTSQYLCASSEFGGTGFQETQYFGPGTRLLVL.

This clone was found once. This chain joins TRBV7-8 and TRBJ2-1; D not certain. The CDR3 covers 11 residues. Trimming left V 5 bases short and J 7 bases short, with 6 bases between. Germline V gene sequence: CDR1 SGHVS, CDR2 FQNEAQ. In DNA, the CDR3 is TGTGCCAGCAGCACTGCTAATGAGCAGTTCTTC. Residues: CASSTANEQFF.

This clone was seen once. The chain joins TRBV18 to TRBJ1-5; D is unclear. Trimming cost V 3 bases and J 5 bases, with 17 bases left between them. The CDR3 spans 16 residues. Germline CDR1 KGHSH, CDR2 LQKENI. The CDR3 sequence is CASSPFSPENDQPQHF. The CDR3, as DNA: TGTGCCAGCTCACCGTTCTCGCCAGAAAATGATCAGCCCCAGCATTTT.

The chain recombines TRBV6-4 with TRBJ1-4; the D is unclear. CDR1 is MRHNA, CDR2 SNTAGT, per germline. The germline V and J ends were trimmed by 3 bases and 5 bases, with 13 bases remaining between them. The CDR3 runs to 15 residues. The CDR3 reads CASSEEAGMNEKLFF. Written as DNA, the CDR3 is TGTGCCAGCAGTGAAGAGGCGGGCATGAATGAAAAACTGTTTTTT.

This rearrangement joins TRBV10-3 to TRBJ2-5; D gene ambiguous. Trimming left V 3 bases short and J 4 bases short, with 6 bases between. CDR3 length: 12 amino acids. Germline values: CDR1 ENHRY, CDR2 SYGVKD. The CDR3 DNA sequence: TGTGCCATCAGTGATATCGGAGAGACCCAGTACTTC. Translated, it gives CAISDIGETQYF.

This rearrangement joins TRBV27 to TRBJ1-2; no clear D. CDR1 is MNHEY, CDR2 SMNVEV, per germline (reference sequence). Trimming cost V 10 bases and J 5 bases, with 14 bases left between them. This CDR3 has 12 amino acids. The CDR3 DNA is TGTGCCACCCTCACTCATAAGTATGGCTACACCTTC. Its translation is CATLTHKYGYTF.

This sequence joins TRBV5-4 and TRBJ1-2; no firm D call. The V end was cut by 6 bases, the J end by 8 bases, with 11 bases between. CDR3 length equals 11 residues. Germline loops: CDR1 SGHNT, CDR2 YYREEE (reference sequence). CDR3 DNA: TGTGCCAGCACCAATACCGGGGGCTACACCTTC. Its protein is CASTNTGGYTF.

This clone was observed once. This chain links TRBV25-1 with TRBJ2-5; the match to TRBD1 covers 8 bases. J was trimmed by 3 bases and V by 3 bases; bases with no gene match: 9. Germline-derived CDR1 and CDR2 are MGHDK and SYGVNS. The CDR3 extends over 16 amino acids. The CDR3 nucleotides are TGTGCCAGCAGTGAGTCCGGGACAGGATGGGAAGAGACCCAGTACTTC. Protein product: CASSESGTGWEETQYF.

V and J are TRBV4-1 and TRBJ2-3; 8 nucleotides align to TRBD2. CDR1 MGHRA and CDR2 YSYEKL come from the germline V gene. The trim removed 0 bases at V and 4 bases at J, leaving 9 bases unmatched. This CDR3 has 17 amino acids. Here the CDR3 reads CASSQDGEREWADTQYF. DNA of the CDR3: TGCGCCAGCAGCCAAGATGGGGAGCGGGAGTGGGCAGATACGCAGTATTTT.

The chain uses TRBV28 and TRBJ2-7; 12 nucleotides match TRBD1. Trimming removed 2 bases from V and 6 bases from J; junction bases left unmatched: 5. CDR1 MDHEN and CDR2 SYDVKM come from the germline V gene. The CDR3 length is 15 residues. Here the CDR3 reads CASSLPGQGAGEQYF. DNA of the CDR3: TGTGCCAGCAGTTTACCGGGACAGGGGGCAGGCGAGCAGTACTTC.

The chain recombines TRBV5-6 with TRBJ2-3; 7 positions agree with TRBD2. Germline assignment: CDR1 SGHDT and CDR2 YYEEEE. The CDR3 is 16 residues long. V dropped 1 base and J dropped 3; count of bases not matched to a gene: 8. CDR3 in DNA: TGTGCCAGCAGCTTGCTCGCGGGAGAGGGTACAGATACGCAGTATTTT. Its translation is CASSLLAGEGTDTQYF.

The CDR3 region has the DNA TGTGCCAGTAGACGGGGGGTTCTGTTAGATACGCAGTATTTT. Translation: CASRRGVLLDTQYF. This sequence joins TRBV19 and TRBJ2-3; 7 bases match TRBD2. V was pared by 6 bases and J by 5 bases, with 8 bases of the junction left unmatched. Germline V lookup: CDR1 LNHDA, CDR2 SQIVND (reference sequence). The CDR3 is 14 residues long.

The J gene is TRBJ2-7, the V gene TRBV7-6, with a tentative D call TRBD2 (6 bases). CDR3 length: 14 amino acids. Germline CDR1 is SGHVS and CDR2 is FNYEAQ. The V gene lost 0 bases and the J gene lost 2 bases, with 8 bases spanning the gap. The CDR3 is CASSLAEGTYEQYF. The CDR3 coding sequence is TGTGCCAGCAGCTTAGCGGAGGGAACCTACGAGCAGTACTTC.

The gene calls are TRBV7-9 and TRBJ1-2, with D perhaps matching TRBD1 (5 bases). CDR3 length: 14 amino acids. The germline V and J ends were trimmed by 1 base and 0 bases, with 6 bases remaining between them. CDR1 SEHNR and CDR2 FQNEAQ come from the germline V gene (reference sequence). CDR3 residues: CASSLVDTNYGYTF. CDR3 in DNA: TGTGCCAGCAGCTTAGTGGACACTAACTATGGCTACACCTTC.

The chain joins TRBV29-1 to TRBJ1-2, with 7 bases matching TRBD1. Unmatched junction bases numbered 5, after V lost 6 bases and J lost 1 base. This CDR3 has 13 amino acids. Germline values: CDR1 SQVTM, CDR2 ANQGSEA. CDR3 DNA sequence: TGCAGCGTGAGGCGGGACAGTAACTATGGCTACACCTTC. Encoded protein: CSVRRDSNYGYTF.

The gene calls are TRBV2 and TRBJ1-4; no clear D gene. The CDR3 loop spans 14 amino acids. In germline, CDR1 is SNHLY, CDR2 FYNNEI. Trimming took off 3 bases at V and 8 bases at J, with 13 bases between the two ends. The CDR3 DNA is TGTGCCAGCAGTGATCGTCGGAAGGAGGAAAAACTGTTTTTT. Protein: CASSDRRKEEKLFF.

The chain recombines TRBV5-1 with TRBJ2-5; 12 bases are a match to TRBD2. V was clipped by 0 bases and J by 3 bases; unmatched bases: 0. From germline, CDR1 is SGHRS and CDR2 YFSETQ. This CDR3 has 15 amino acids. The CDR3 sequence is CASSLGLAGEETQYF. Written as DNA, the CDR3 is TGCGCCAGCAGCTTGGGACTAGCGGGAGAAGAGACCCAGTACTTC.

The chain joins TRBV10-3 to TRBJ2-5; D possibly corresponds to TRBD2 (5 bases). CDR3 size: 14 residues. The V and J ends lost 2 bases and 7 bases respectively, with 14 bases between them. CDR1 and CDR2 from the germline V gene are ENHRY and SYGVKD. CDR3 sequence reads: CAISEMVAEGTQYF. CDR3 nucleotide sequence: TGTGCCATCAGTGAGATGGTAGCCGAGGGGACCCAGTACTTC.